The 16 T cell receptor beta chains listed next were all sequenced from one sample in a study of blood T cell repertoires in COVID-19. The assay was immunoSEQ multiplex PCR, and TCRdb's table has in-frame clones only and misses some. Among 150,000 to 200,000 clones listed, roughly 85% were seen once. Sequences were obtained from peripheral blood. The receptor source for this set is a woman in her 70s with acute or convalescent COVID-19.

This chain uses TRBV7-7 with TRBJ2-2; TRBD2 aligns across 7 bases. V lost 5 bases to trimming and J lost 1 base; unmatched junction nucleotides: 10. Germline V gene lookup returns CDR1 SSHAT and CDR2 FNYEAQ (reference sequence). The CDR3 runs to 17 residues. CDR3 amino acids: CASSNLLGRVNTGELFF. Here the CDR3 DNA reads TGTGCCAGCAGCAACCTCTTGGGGAGGGTGAACACCGGGGAGCTGTTTTTT.

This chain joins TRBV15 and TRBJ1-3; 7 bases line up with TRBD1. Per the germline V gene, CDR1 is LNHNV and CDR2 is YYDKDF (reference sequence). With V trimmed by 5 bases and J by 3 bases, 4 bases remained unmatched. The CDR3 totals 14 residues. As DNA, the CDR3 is TGTGCCACCAGCTGGGACAGCTATGGAAACACCATATATTTT. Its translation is CATSWDSYGNTIYF.

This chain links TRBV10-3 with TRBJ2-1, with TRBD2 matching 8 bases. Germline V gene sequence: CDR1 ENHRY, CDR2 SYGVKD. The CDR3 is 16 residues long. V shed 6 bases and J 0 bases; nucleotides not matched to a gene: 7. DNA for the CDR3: TGTGCCATCAGCCCCCGGACTAGCCCCTCCTACAATGAGCAGTTCTTC. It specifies CAISPRTSPSYNEQFF.

This CDR3 is CASSLLAGLSTDTQYF. CDR3 bases: TGTGCCAGCAGCTTACTGGCGGGACTTAGCACAGATACGCAGTATTTT. This chain uses TRBV5-6 with TRBJ2-3; weak D call: TRBD2 (6 bases). Per germline, CDR1 SGHDT and CDR2 YYEEEE. V shed 2 bases and J shed 0 bases, with 13 bases lying between them. There are 16 residues in the CDR3.

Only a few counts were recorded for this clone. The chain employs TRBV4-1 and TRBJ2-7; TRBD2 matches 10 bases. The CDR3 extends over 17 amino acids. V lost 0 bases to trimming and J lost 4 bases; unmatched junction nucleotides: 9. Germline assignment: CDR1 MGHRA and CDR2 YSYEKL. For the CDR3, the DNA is TGCGCCAGCAGCCAAGAGCCGGCTAGCGGGAGAGCGTACGAGCAGTACTTC. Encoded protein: CASSQEPASGRAYEQYF.

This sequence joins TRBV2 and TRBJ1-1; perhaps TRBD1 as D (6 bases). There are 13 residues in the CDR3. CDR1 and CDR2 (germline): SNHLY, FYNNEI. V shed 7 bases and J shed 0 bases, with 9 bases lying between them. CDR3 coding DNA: TGTGCCAGCACCAGGGACATGAACACTGAAGCTTTCTTT. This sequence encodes CASTRDMNTEAFF.

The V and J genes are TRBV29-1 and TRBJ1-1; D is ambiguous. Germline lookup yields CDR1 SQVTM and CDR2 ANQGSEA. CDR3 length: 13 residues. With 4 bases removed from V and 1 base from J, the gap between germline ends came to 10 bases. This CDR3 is CSVGRMPNTEAFF. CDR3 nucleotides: TGCAGCGTTGGGAGAATGCCGAACACTGAAGCTTTCTTT.

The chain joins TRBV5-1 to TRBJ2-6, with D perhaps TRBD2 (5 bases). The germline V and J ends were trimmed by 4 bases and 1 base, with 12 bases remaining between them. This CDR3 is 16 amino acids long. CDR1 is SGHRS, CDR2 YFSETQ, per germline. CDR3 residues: CASSPSAGSGANVLTF. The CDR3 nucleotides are TGCGCCAGCAGCCCCAGCGCGGGTTCTGGGGCCAACGTCCTGACTTTC. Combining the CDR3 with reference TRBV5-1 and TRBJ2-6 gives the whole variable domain KAGVTQTPRYLIKTRGQQVTLSCSPISGHRSVSWYQQTPGQGLQFLFEYFSETQRNKGNFPGRFSGRQFSNSRSEMNVSTLELGDSALYLCASSPSAGSGANVLTFGAGSRLTVL.

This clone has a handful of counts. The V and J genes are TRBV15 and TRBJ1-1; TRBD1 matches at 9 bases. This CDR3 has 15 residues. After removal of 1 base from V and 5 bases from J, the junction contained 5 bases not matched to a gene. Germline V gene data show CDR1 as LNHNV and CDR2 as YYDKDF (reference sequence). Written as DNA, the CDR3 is TGTGCCACCAGCAGAGCCGGGACAGGGCCTACTGAAGCTTTCTTT. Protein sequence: CATSRAGTGPTEAFF.

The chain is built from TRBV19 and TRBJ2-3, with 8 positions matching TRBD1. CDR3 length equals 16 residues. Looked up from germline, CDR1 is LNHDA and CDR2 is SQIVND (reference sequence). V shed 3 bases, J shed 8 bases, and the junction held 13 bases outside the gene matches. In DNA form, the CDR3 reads TGTGCCAGTAGTATGCCGGGACAGGCGTTATCCGTTACGCAGTATTTT. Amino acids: CASSMPGQALSVTQYF.

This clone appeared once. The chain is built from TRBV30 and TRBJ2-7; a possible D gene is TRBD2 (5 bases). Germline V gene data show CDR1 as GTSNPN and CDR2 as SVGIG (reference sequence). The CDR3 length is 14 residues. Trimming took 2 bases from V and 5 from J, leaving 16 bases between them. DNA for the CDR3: TGTGCCTGGAGTAGAGGGCTACCCTCTCACGAGCAGTACTTC. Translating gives CAWSRGLPSHEQYF. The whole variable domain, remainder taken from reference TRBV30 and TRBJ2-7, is SQTIHQWPATLVQPVGSPLSLECTVEGTSNPNLYWYRQAAGRGLQLLFYSVGIGQISSEVPQNLSASRPQDRQFILSSKKLLLSDSGFYLCAWSRGLPSHEQYFGPGTRLTVT.

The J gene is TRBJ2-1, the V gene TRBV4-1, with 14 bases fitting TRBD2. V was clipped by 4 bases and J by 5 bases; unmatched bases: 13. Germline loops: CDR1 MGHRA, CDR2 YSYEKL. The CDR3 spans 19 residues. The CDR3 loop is CASSRRLAGGPGLNNEQFF. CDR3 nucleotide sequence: TGCGCCAGCAGCCGCAGACTAGCGGGAGGGCCTGGACTGAACAATGAGCAGTTCTTC.

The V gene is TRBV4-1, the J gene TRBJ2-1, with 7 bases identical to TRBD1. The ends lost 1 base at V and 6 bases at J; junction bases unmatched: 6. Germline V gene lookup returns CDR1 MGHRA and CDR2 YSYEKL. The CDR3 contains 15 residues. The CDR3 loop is CASSQGERQGNEQFF. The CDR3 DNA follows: TGCGCCAGCAGCCAAGGAGAGAGACAGGGCAATGAGCAGTTCTTC.

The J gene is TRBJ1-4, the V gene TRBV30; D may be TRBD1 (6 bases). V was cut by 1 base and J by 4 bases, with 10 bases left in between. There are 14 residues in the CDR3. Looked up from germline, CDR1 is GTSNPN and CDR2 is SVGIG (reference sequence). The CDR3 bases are TGTGCCTGGAGTGCAGGGGACAATAATGAAAAACTGTTTTTT. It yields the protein CAWSAGDNNEKLFF.

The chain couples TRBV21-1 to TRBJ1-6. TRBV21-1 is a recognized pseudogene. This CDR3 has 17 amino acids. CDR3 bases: TGTGCCAGCAGCAAAGTGGGCCAGAGGGTTGAGAATTCACCCCTCCACTTT. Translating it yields CASSKVGQRVENSPLHF.

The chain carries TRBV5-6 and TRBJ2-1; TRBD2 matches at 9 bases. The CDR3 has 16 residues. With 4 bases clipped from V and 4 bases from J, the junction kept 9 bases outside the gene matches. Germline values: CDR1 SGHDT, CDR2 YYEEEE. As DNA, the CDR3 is TGTGCCAGCAGCCGTAAGCGGGAGGCCTTATACAATGAGCAGTTCTTC. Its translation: CASSRKREALYNEQFF.